Listed below are T cell receptor beta chains from one sample, sequenced in a study of blood T cell repertoires in COVID-19. Assay used: immunoSEQ multiplex PCR; TCRdb lists only in-frame clones, some missing. This sample has some 21,000 clones, with 80% to 95% found just once. Material for sequencing was peripheral blood. These receptors all come from a human donor in a cohort sampled during active COVID-19. The CDR3 runs from the conserved cysteine through the conserved F or W. D genes are given only for firm matches. The size entry is marked missing in some rows and otherwise reads once, few, many or a size class.

j_call	clone_size	d_call	v_call	cdr3_nt	cdr3_aa
TRBJ2-1	NA	TRBD1	TRBV25-1	TGTGCCAGCAGTATTACAGGGGTCAATGAGCAGTTCTTC	CASSITGVNEQFF
TRBJ1-3	NA	NA	TRBV5-1	TGCGCCAGCAGCTCCCGTGGCGGAACGGAGGGAAACACCATATATTTT	CASSSRGGTEGNTIYF
TRBJ1-1	NA	TRBD1	TRBV2	TGTGCCAGCAGCCCAGACAGGGTTGGAAACACTGAAGCTTTCTTT	CASSPDRVGNTEAFF
TRBJ1-1	NA	NA	TRBV5-4	TGTGCCAGCAGCCCGGCGGCGAACACTGAAGCTTTCTTT	CASSPAANTEAFF
TRBJ1-4	NA	NA	TRBV19	TGTGCCAGTAGTATTAGGGGCGGACAGCGTAATGAAAAACTGTTTTTT	CASSIRGGQRNEKLFF
TRBJ1-1	NA	TRBD1	TRBV29-1	TGCAGCGTGGAACTACAGGGGGCGCCGGTAGCTTTCTTT	CSVELQGAPVAFF
TRBJ1-2	NA	NA	TRBV11-2	TGTGCCAGCAGCTTTCGGGTAGATGGCTACACCTTC	CASSFRVDGYTF
TRBJ2-7	NA	TRBD1	TRBV10-3	TGTGCCATCAGTGGTGGGGCTGGAGGTGGGACAGGGGAAGGGAACGAGCAGTACTTC	CAISGGAGGGTGEGNEQYF
TRBJ1-5	NA	TRBD1	TRBV19	TGTGCCAGTACCATGGGACAGGGAAGAAATCAGCCCCAGCATTTT	CASTMGQGRNQPQHF
TRBJ1-1	NA	TRBD1	TRBV11-3	TGTGCCAGCAGCCAGATACAGGGGTTTCGGAACACTGAAGCTTTCTTT	CASSQIQGFRNTEAFF
TRBJ1-2	once	NA	TRBV7-2	TGTGCCAGCAGTGTTACAGCCCCCTATGGCTACACCTTC	CASSVTAPYGYTF
TRBJ1-6	NA	TRBD1	TRBV19	TGTGCCAGTAAGGACTATGGACAGGGAAATTCACCCCTCCACTTT	CASKDYGQGNSPLHF
TRBJ2-4	NA	NA	TRBV6-2/TRBV6-3	TGTGCCAGCAGTTACCACGAGGGCAGATTAGCCAAAAACATTCAGTACTTC	CASSYHEGRLAKNIQYF
TRBJ2-3	NA	NA	TRBV10-1	TGCGCCAGCAGTACAGGGCGCCGAGATACGCAGTATTTT	CASSTGRRDTQYF
TRBJ2-1	NA	NA	TRBV25-1	TGTGCCAGCAGTGTGCTTAGTGGTGAGCAGTTCTTC	CASSVLSGEQFF
TRBJ1-6	NA	NA	TRBV19	TGTGCCAGTAGTATGCCTCCCGGACAGTCCTCCTATAATTCACCCCTCCACTTT	CASSMPPGQSSYNSPLHF
TRBJ1-1	NA	TRBD1	TRBV5-1	TGCGCCAGCAGCTTGGCCCCCGCAGGAGGACAGGGGATGCAAGGGGAGTACACTGAAGCTTTCTTT	CASSLAPAGGQGMQGEYTEAFF
TRBJ2-1	once	TRBD2	TRBV5-1	TGCGCCAGCAGCTTGGGCGGGGGGGCCTTAAATGAGCAGTTCTTC	CASSLGGGALNEQFF
TRBJ1-2	NA	NA	TRBV4-1	TGCGCCAGCAGCCGAAACGGGAGGGGGGGCGCTTACTATGGCTACACCTTC	CASSRNGRGGAYYGYTF
TRBJ1-6	NA	NA	TRBV2	TGTGCCAGCAGTGAAAAGCTACAGTCGTCCCTCCACTTT	CASSEKLQSSLHF
TRBJ1-1	NA	TRBD1	TRBV19	TGTGCCAGTAGTATTACAGGGGGCGGGAACACTGAAGCTTTCTTT	CASSITGGGNTEAFF
TRBJ1-2	few	TRBD1	TRBV6-5	TGTGCCAGCGTACAGGGGGCCGAGAGCTATGGCTACACCTTC	CASVQGAESYGYTF
TRBJ1-6	once	TRBD1	TRBV10-3	TGTGCCATCAGAGGGGGCGAATCACCCCTCCACTTT	CAIRGGESPLHF
TRBJ2-3	NA	NA	TRBV7-7	TGTGCCAGCAGCTTAGGTTTAGCCCCAGATACGCAGTATTTT	CASSLGLAPDTQYF
TRBJ2-7	NA	NA	TRBV21-1	TGTGCCAGCAGCACCGAACTGGGACTACCACCAAACGAGCAGTACTTC	CASSTELGLPPNEQYF
TRBJ1-1	NA	NA	TRBV6-4	TGTGCCAGCAGCCGCTGGCAGGGACTCTCTGACACTGAAGCTTTCTTT	CASSRWQGLSDTEAFF
TRBJ1-3	NA	NA	TRBV18	TGTGCCAGCTCACCGTCCCCTATCGCTCCCTCTGGAAACACCATATATTTT	CASSPSPIAPSGNTIYF
TRBJ1-6	few	NA	TRBV7-9	TGTGCCAGCAGCCGGGACACGGATAATTCACCCCTCCACTTT	CASSRDTDNSPLHF
TRBJ1-1	NA	TRBD1	TRBV10-3	TGTGCCATCAGGATCAAGACAGGGAGCACTGAAGCTTTCTTT	CAIRIKTGSTEAFF
TRBJ2-3	NA	TRBD2	TRBV6-2/TRBV6-3	TGTGCCAGCAGCCGGGGTCTAGCGGATTTCACAGATACGCAGTATTTT	CASSRGLADFTDTQYF
TRBJ2-3	NA	TRBD2	TRBV7-7	TGTGCTAGCAGCTCGGGACTAGCGGATACAGATACGCAGTATTTT	CASSSGLADTDTQYF
TRBJ2-7	NA	NA	TRBV6-2/TRBV6-3	TGTGCCAGCAGTTACAGGGGCTACGAGCAGTACTTC	CASSYRGYEQYF
TRBJ1-4	NA	NA	TRBV5-1	TGCGCCAGCGGCTTGGGGACATCTGCAACTAATGAAAAACTGTTTTTT	CASGLGTSATNEKLFF
TRBJ2-7	NA	TRBD1	TRBV6-2/TRBV6-3	TGTGCCAGCAGTACGACGACAGGGGTCGAGCAGTACTTC	CASSTTTGVEQYF
TRBJ1-6	NA	NA	TRBV7-9	TGTGCCAGCAGGCTCCCCCCCGGACCCCTCCACTTT	CASRLPPGPLHF
TRBJ2-4	NA	TRBD1	TRBV7-2	TGTGCCAGCAGCTTAGTGGAAGGGACAGGGGGAGGCAAAAACATTCAGTACTTC	CASSLVEGTGGGKNIQYF
TRBJ2-3	NA	NA	TRBV4-3	TGCGCCAGCAGCCAAAGCTGGGGCAGTAGGACAGATACGCAGTATTTT	CASSQSWGSRTDTQYF
TRBJ2-3	once	NA	TRBV3-1/TRBV3-2	TGTGCCAGCAGCCCTCCATCGGGGGACACAGATACGCAGTATTTT	CASSPPSGDTDTQYF
TRBJ1-2	NA	NA	TRBV5-1	TGCGCCAGCAGCTTGATTCAGGGTTTAAAGGGCTACACCTTC	CASSLIQGLKGYTF
TRBJ1-2	NA	NA	TRBV19	TGTGCCAGCACACAAGGGGGCTATGGCTACACCTTC	CASTQGGYGYTF
TRBJ1-2	once	NA	TRBV7-9	TGTGCCAGCAGGCCTCAGGGGCACGGCTATGGCTACACCTTC	CASRPQGHGYGYTF
TRBJ2-3	NA	TRBD1	TRBV24-1	TGTGCCACCAGTGATCCCCGGGACAGCGACACAGATACGCAGTATTTT	CATSDPRDSDTDTQYF
TRBJ2-7	NA	TRBD1	TRBV6-6	TGTGCCAGCAGCCCCGTGGACAGGGGTTCGGAGCAGTACTTC	CASSPVDRGSEQYF
TRBJ2-1	few	NA	TRBV7-9	TGTGCCAGCAGCTTAGGGGCGGAGAACCGGGGAACGTTCTACAATGAGCAGTTCTTC	CASSLGAENRGTFYNEQFF
TRBJ2-2	NA	NA	TRBV5-1	TGCGCCAGCAGCCGCCCAGGACCCGGGGACACCGGGGAGCTGTTTTTT	CASSRPGPGDTGELFF
TRBJ2-7	NA	TRBD1	TRBV6-5	TGTGCCAGCAGAAGAGCCGGGACAGGGGTTGGTGAGCAGTACTTC	CASRRAGTGVGEQYF
TRBJ2-7	NA	TRBD1	TRBV7-9	TGTGCCAGCAGCTTTCGGACAGGACCGAACTACGAGCAGTACTTC	CASSFRTGPNYEQYF